This entry features one T cell receptor (beta chain) sequence. The antigen is undetermined. This specimen comes from a study of T cells in localized non-small cell lung cancer. Whole-study findings and limits: Median roughly 57 top-100 tumor clones were shared with paired adjacent lung. T cell clonality was highest in uninvolved adjacent lung, above tumor.

This CDR3 comprises 13 residues. Germline assignment: CDR1 KGHSH and CDR2 LQKENI. V was cut by 3 bases and J by 6 bases, with 9 bases left in between. Measured with immunoSEQ multiplex PCR; TCRdb has only the in-frame clones, and not every one. The data contain around 64,000 clones, 85% to 90% of them singletons. V gene TRBV18 combines with J gene TRBJ1-5; perhaps TRBD1 as D (5 bases). The input for sequencing was peripheral blood, taken before any cancer treatment. This clonotype originated in a man between 40 and 70 years old with stage I squamous cell lung carcinoma. The CDR3 reads CASSPAGRQPQHF. In nucleotides, the CDR3 is TGTGCCAGCTCACCTGCAGGGCGTCAGCCCCAGCATTTT.